This note documents a single T cell receptor beta chain sequence. Antigen: not known. These data belong to a study of cytomegalovirus exposure and HLA in healthy donors. General study results and limits: Presence/absence comparisons presumed near-even sequencing depth among donors.

Use of 60 Vbeta and 13 Jbeta primers characterized the PCR. TCRdb's table, derived via immunoSEQ multiplex PCR, lists solely in-frame clones and lacks some. This table holds some 130,000 clones, over 70% found once. Material: PBMCs. The receptor's source is a young man in good health and CMV-seronegative.

CDR3 residues: CASSQGGWEQYF. The CDR3 region has the DNA TGTGCCAGCAGCCAAGGGGGCTGGGAGCAGTACTTC. The rearrangement uses TRBV4-2 and TRBJ2-7; a weak D match, TRBD1 (5 bases). V dropped 1 base and J dropped 7 bases, with 8 bases sitting between them. Germline values: CDR1 LGHNA, CDR2 YNFKEQ. The CDR3 is 12 amino acids.